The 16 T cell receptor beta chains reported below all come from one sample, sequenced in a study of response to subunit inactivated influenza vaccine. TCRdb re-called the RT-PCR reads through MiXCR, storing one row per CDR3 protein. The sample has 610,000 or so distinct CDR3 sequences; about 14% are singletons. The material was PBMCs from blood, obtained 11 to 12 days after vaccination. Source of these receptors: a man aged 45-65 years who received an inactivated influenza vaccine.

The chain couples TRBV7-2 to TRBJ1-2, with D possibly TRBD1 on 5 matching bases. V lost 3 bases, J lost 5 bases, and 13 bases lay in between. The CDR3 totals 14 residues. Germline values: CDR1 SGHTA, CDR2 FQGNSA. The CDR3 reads CASSLPGLTYGYTF. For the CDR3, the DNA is TGTGCCAGCAGCTTGCCGGGACTGACTTATGGCTACACCTTC.

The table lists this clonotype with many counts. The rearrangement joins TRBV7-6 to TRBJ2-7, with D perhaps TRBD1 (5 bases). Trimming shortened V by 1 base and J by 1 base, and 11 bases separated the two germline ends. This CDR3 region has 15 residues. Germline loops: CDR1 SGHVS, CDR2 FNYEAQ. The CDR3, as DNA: TGTGCCAGCAGCTTAGTTTCAGGGTCTTCCTACGAGCAGTACTTC. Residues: CASSLVSGSSYEQYF.

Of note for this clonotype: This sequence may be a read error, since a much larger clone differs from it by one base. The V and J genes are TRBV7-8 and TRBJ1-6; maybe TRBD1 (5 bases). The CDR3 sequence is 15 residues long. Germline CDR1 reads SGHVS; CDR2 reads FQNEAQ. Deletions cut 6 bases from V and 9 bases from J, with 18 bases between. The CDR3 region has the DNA TGTGCCAGCAGGCGGGGGGACGGCGACCGTTCACCCCTCCACTTT. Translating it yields CASRRGDGDRSPLHF.

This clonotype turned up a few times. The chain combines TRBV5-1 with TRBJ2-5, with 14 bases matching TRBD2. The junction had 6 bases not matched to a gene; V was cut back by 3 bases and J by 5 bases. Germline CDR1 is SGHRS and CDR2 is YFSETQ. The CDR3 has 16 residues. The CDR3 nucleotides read TGCGCCAGCAGCTCGGGACTAGCGGGAGCCCAGGAGACCCAGTACTTC. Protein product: CASSSGLAGAQETQYF.

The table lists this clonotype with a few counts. DNA of the CDR3: TGCGCCAGCACCCCTAGCGGGAGTTGGACAGATACGCAGTATTTT. Translated, it gives CASTPSGSWTDTQYF. The J gene is TRBJ2-3, the V gene TRBV5-1; 10 bases are a match to TRBD2. Trimming cost V 6 bases and J 3 bases; bases outside gene matches: 7. The germline gives CDR1 SGHRS, CDR2 YFSETQ. The length of the CDR3 is 15 residues.

The CDR3 nucleotides read TGTGCCAGCAGAGTTTATTATGGGGGGTCCGCCTACGAGCAGTACTTC. Encoded protein: CASRVYYGGSAYEQYF. The rearrangement links TRBV28 to TRBJ2-7, with a weak D call TRBD2 (6 bases). There are 16 residues in the CDR3. V was clipped by 6 bases and J by 2 bases, with 20 bases between them. CDR1 and CDR2 (germline): MDHEN, SYDVKM.

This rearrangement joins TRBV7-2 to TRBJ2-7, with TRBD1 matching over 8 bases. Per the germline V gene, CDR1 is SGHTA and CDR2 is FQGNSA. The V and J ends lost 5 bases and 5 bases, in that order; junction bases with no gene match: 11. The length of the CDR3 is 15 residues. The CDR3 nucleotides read TGTGCCAGCAGCCCCCGGACAGGGATGGTCAACGAGCAGTACTTC. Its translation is CASSPRTGMVNEQYF.

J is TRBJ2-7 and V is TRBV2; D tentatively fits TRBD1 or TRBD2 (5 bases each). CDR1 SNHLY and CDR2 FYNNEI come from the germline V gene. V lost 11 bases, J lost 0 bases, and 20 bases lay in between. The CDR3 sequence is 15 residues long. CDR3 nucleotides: TGTGCCGGATGGGATGGGGGTGCAACCTCCTACGAGCAGTACTTC. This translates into CAGWDGGATSYEQYF.

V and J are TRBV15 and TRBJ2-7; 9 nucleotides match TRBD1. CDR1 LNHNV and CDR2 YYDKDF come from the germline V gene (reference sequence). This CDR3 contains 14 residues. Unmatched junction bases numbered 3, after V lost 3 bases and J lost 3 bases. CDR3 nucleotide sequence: TGTGCCACCAGCAGGCAGACAGGGGGCTACGAGCAGTACTTC. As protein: CATSRQTGGYEQYF.

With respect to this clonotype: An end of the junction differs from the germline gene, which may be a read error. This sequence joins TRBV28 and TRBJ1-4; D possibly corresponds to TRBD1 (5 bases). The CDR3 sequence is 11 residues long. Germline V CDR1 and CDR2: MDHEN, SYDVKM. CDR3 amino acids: CFRVGGEKLFF. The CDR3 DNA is TGCTTCAGGGTGGGTGGTGAAAAACTGTTTTTT.

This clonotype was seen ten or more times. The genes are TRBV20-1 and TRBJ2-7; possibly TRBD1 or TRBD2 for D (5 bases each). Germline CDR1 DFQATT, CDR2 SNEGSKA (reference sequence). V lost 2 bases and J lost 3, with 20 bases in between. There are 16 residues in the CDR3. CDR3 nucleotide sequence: TGCAGTGCTAGACCTAGCTCGGCAGGGCAACTCTACGAGCAGTACTTC. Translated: CSARPSSAGQLYEQYF.

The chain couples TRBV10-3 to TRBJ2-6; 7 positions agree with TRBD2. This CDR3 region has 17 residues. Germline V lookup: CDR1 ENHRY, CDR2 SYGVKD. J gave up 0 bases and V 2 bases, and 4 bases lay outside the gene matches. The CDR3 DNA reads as TGTGCCATCAGTGAGCCAGCGGGGATCTCTGGGGCCAACGTCCTGACTTTC. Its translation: CAISEPAGISGANVLTF.

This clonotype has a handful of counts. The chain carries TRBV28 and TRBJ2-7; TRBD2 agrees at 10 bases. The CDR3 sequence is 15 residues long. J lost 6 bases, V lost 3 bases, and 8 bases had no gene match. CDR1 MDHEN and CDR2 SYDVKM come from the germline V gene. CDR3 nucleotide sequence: TGTGCCAGCAGTTTGGGAGCTAGCGGGAGCTTCGAGCAGTACTTC. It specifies CASSLGASGSFEQYF. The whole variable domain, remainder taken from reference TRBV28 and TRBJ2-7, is DVKVTQSSRYLVKRTGEKVFLECVQDMDHENMFWYRQDPGLGLRLIYFSYDVKMKEKGDIPEGYSVSREKKERFSLILESASTNQTSMYLCASSLGASGSFEQYFGPGTRLTVT.

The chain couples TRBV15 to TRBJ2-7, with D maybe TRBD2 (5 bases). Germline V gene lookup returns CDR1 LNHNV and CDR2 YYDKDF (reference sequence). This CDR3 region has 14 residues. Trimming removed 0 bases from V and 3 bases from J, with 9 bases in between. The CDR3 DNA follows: TGTGCCACCAGCAGAGATAGCGACGGCTACGAGCAGTACTTC. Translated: CATSRDSDGYEQYF.

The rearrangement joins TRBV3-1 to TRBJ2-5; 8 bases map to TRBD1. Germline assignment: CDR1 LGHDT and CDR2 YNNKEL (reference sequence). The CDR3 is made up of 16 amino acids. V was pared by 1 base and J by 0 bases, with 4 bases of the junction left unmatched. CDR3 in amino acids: CASSQGRGRNQETQYF. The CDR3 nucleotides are TGTGCCAGCAGCCAAGGCAGGGGGCGAAACCAAGAGACCCAGTACTTC.

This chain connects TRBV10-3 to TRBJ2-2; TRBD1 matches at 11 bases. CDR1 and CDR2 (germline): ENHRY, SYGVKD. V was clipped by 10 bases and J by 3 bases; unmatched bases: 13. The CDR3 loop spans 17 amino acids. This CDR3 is CATRGQGARGDTGELFF. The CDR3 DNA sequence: TGTGCCACGCGAGGACAGGGGGCAAGAGGGGACACCGGGGAGCTGTTTTTT.